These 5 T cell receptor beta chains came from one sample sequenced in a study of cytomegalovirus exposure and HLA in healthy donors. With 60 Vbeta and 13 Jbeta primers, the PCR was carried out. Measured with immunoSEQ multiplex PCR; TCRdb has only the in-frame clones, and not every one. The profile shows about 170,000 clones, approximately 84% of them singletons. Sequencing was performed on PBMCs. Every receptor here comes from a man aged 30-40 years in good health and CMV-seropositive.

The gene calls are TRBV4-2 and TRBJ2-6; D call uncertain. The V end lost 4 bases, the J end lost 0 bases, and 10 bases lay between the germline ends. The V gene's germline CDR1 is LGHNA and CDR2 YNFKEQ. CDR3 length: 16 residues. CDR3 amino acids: CASSPYSGSGANVLTF. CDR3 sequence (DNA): TGTGCCAGCAGCCCATATTCGGGCTCTGGGGCCAACGTCCTGACTTTC.

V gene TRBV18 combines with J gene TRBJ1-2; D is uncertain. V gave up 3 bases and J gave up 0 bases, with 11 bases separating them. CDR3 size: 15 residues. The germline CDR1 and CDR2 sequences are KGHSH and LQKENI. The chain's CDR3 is CASSPQVAANYGYTF. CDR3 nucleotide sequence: TGTGCCAGCTCACCTCAGGTGGCAGCTAACTATGGCTACACCTTC.

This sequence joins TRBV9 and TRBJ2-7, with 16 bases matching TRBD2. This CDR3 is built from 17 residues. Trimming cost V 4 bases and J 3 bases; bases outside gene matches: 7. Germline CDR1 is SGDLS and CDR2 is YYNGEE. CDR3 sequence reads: CASSKGLAGGPVYEQYF. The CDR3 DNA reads TGTGCCAGCAGCAAGGGACTAGCGGGAGGGCCGGTCTACGAGCAGTACTTC. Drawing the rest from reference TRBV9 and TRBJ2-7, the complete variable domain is DSGVTQTPKHLITATGQRVTLRCSPRSGDLSVYWYQQSLDQGLQFLIQYYNGEERAKGNILERFSAQQFPDLHSELNLSSLELGDSALYFCASSKGLAGGPVYEQYFGPGTRLTVT.

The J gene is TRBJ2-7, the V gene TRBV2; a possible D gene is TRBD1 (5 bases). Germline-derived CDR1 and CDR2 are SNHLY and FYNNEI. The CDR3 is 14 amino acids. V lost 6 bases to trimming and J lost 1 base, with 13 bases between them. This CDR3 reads CASRGDDWSYEQYF. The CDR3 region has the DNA TGTGCCAGCAGAGGGGATGATTGGTCCTACGAGCAGTACTTC.

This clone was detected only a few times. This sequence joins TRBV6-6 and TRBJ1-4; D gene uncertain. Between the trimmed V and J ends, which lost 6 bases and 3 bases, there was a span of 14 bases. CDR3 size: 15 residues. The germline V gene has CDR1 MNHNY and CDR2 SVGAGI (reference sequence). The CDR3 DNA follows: TGTGCCAGCAGCCCCATGAGGGAGTCTAATGAAAAACTGTTTTTT. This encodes CASSPMRESNEKLFF.